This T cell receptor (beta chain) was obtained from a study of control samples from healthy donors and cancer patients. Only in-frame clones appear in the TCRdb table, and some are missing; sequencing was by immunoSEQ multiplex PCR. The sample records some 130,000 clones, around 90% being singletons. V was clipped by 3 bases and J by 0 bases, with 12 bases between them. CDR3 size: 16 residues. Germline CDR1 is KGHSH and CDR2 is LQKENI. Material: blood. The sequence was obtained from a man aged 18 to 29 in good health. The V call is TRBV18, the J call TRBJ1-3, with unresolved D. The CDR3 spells CASSPSAGNSGNTIYF. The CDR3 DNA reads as TGTGCCAGCTCACCCTCAGCCGGCAACTCTGGAAACACCATATATTTT.